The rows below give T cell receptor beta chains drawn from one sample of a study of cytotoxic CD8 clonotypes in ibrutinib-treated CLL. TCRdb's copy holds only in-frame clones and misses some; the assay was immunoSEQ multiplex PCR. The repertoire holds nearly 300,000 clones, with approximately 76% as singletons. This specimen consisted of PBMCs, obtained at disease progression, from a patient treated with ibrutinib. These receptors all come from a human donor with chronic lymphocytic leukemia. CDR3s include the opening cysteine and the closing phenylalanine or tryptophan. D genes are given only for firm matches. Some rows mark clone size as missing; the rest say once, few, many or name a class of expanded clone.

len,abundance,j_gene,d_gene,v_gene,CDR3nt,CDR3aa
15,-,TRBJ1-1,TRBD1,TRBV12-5,TGTGCTAGTGGTTCCCCGACAGGGGGTTCGACTGAAGCTTTCTTT,CASGSPTGGSTEAFF
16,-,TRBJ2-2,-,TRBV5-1,TGCGCCAGCAGCTTCCTTCGGCAGGGGAACACCGGGGAGCTGTTTTTT,CASSFLRQGNTGELFF
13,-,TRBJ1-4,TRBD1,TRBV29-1,TGCAGCGTGGAGGGGGCGGGTAGTGAAAAACTGTTTTTT,CSVEGAGSEKLFF
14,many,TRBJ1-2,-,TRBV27,TGTGCCAGCAGTAGCGGGGGGAGGTATTCTGGCTACACCTTC,CASSSGGRYSGYTF
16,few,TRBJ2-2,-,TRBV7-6,TGTGCCAGCAGCTTAGGGGCTAGGGGGTCCGCCGGGGAGCTGTTTTTT,CASSLGARGSAGELFF
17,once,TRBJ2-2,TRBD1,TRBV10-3,TGTGCCATCAGCAAACGACAGGGCGAGTACTTAACCGGGGAGCTGTTTTTT,CAISKRQGEYLTGELFF
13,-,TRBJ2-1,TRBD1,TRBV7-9,TGTGCCAGCAGCTTAGAACAGGGGGCCGAGCAGTTCTTC,CASSLEQGAEQFF
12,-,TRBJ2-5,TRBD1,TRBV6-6,TGTGCCAGCATGGGACAGGGAGAGACCCAGTACTTC,CASMGQGETQYF
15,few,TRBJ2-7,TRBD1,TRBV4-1,TGCGCCAGCAGCCATGCTTCAGGGACAGATTACGAGCAGTACTTC,CASSHASGTDYEQYF
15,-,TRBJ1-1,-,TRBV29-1,TGCAGCGTTGATCGGAGGACGTTCATGAACACTGAAGCTTTCTTT,CSVDRRTFMNTEAFF
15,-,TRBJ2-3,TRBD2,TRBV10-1,TGCGCCAGCAGCACATCGACTAGCGGCACAGATACGCAGTATTTT,CASSTSTSGTDTQYF
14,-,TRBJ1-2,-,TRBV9,TGTGCCAGCAGCCCAGGAAATCAGGGCTATGGCTACACCTTC,CASSPGNQGYGYTF
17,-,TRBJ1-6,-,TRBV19,TGTGCCAGTCGACGATCCTGGGGGGGCCAGGGGAATTCACCCCTCCACTTT,CASRRSWGGQGNSPLHF
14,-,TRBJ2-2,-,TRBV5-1,TGCGCCAGCAGCTTGCTGACAGAACACGGGGAGCTGTTTTTT,CASSLLTEHGELFF
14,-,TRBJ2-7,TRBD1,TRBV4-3,TGCGCCAGCAGCCAACGACAGGGTGGTTACGAGCAGTACTTC,CASSQRQGGYEQYF
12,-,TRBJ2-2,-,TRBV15,TGTGCCACCAGCAGGGAGACCGGGGAGCTGTTTTTT,CATSRETGELFF
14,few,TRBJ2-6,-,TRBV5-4,TGTGCCAGCAGCTTGTTCGCTGGGGCCAACGTCCTGACTTTC,CASSLFAGANVLTF
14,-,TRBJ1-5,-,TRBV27,TGTGCCAGCAGTTTATCCTGGGTAGATCAGCCCCAGCATTTT,CASSLSWVDQPQHF
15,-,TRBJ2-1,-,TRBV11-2,TGTGCCAGCAGCCCGCGGAGGTCCCCTTACAATGAGCAGTTCTTC,CASSPRRSPYNEQFF
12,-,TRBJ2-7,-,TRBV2,TGTGCCAACACGGACTCCCCAGTTGAGCAGTACTTC,CANTDSPVEQYF
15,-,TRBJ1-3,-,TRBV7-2,TGTGCCAGCAGCTTAGTCGGACCCTTCGGAAACACCATATATTTT,CASSLVGPFGNTIYF
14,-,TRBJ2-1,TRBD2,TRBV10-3,TGTGCCATCAGGACTAGCGGGGGGTACAATGAGCAGTTCTTC,CAIRTSGGYNEQFF
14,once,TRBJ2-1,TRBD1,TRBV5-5,TGTGCCAGCAGCGGGGGACAGGGGTACAATGAGCAGTTCTTC,CASSGGQGYNEQFF
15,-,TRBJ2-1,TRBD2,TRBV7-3,TGTGCCAGCAGCTTGGGACTAGCGGGAGAGGATGAGCAGTTCTTC,CASSLGLAGEDEQFF
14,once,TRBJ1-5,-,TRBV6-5,TGTGCCAGCAGTGGAGGCGCAACCAATCAGCCCCAGCATTTT,CASSGGATNQPQHF
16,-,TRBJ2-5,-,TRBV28,TGTGCCAGCAGTTTACCCCTCCCAGCTGACCAAGAGACCCAGTACTTC,CASSLPLPADQETQYF
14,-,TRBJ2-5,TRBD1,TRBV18,TGTGCCAGCTCACCAGGGACAGTAAAAGAGACCCAGTACTTC,CASSPGTVKETQYF
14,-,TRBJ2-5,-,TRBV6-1,TGTGCCAGCAGTGTAGCCCTTATCCAAGAGACCCAGTACTTC,CASSVALIQETQYF
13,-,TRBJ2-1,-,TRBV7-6,TGTGCCAGCAGCTTCACAGGATACAATGAGCAGTTCTTC,CASSFTGYNEQFF
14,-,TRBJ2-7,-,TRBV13,TGTGCCAGCAGCTCCGCCCCGGGGTCCTACGAGCAGTACTTC,CASSSAPGSYEQYF
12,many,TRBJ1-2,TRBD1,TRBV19,TGTGCCAGTAGGGGACAGGACTATGGCTACACCTTC,CASRGQDYGYTF
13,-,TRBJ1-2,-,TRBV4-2,TGTGCCAGCAGCCAAGGGGGGCCTTGGGGCTACACCTTC,CASSQGGPWGYTF
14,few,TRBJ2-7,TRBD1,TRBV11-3,TGTGCCAGCAGCACGGGACAGGGCTCCTACGAGCAGTACTTC,CASSTGQGSYEQYF
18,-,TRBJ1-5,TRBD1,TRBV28,TGTGCCAGCAGTTCAACCCCGGACAGGTTGGCCAGCAATCAGCCCCAGCATTTT,CASSSTPDRLASNQPQHF
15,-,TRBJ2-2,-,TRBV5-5,TGTGCCAGCAGTCCCGGGACACAGAACACCGGGGAGCTGTTTTTT,CASSPGTQNTGELFF
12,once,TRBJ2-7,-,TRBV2,TGTGCCAGCAAAGGGCGCTCCTACGAGCAGTACTTC,CASKGRSYEQYF
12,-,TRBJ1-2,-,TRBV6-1,TGTGCCAGCCAAGGGGGGGCTAGGGGCTACACCTTC,CASQGGARGYTF
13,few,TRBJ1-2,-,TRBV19,TGTGCCAGTAGTATTGGGGTGGCCTATGGCTACACCTTC,CASSIGVAYGYTF
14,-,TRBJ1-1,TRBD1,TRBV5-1,TGCGCCAGCACCCAGGGGGGGGCGCGAACTGAAGCTTTCTTT,CASTQGGARTEAFF
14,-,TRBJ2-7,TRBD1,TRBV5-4,TGTGCCAGCAGCCCGCGGACAGGCCTTGGCGAGCAGTACTTC,CASSPRTGLGEQYF
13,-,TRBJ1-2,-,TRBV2,TGTGCCAGCAGCCAGGTGGGGGTCTATGGCTACACCTTC,CASSQVGVYGYTF
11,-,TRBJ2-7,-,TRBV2,TGTGCCAGCAGCGACGCGATAGAGCAGTACTTC,CASSDAIEQYF